The next 18 T cell receptor beta chains were all read from a single sample in a study of shared clonotypes between healthy human individuals. Clones were sequenced by immunoSEQ multiplex PCR, and TCRdb holds only the in-frame ones, with some missing. Of 2 million to 2.5 million clones in the sample, around 95% were seen once. The sample was naive CD4+ T cells sorted from blood. Sample subset: CD45RA+ positively selected. Every receptor here comes from a man aged 18-30 years in good health.

The chain has TRBV11-2 and TRBJ2-5, with 7 bases identical to TRBD1. Germline lookup yields CDR1 SGHAT and CDR2 FQNNGV. This CDR3 region has 14 residues. With 3 bases clipped from V and 1 base from J, the junction kept 2 bases outside the gene matches. Written as DNA, the CDR3 is TGTGCCAGCAGCTTCGGGACAGTCCAAGAGACCCAGTACTTC. Translated, it gives CASSFGTVQETQYF. The whole variable domain, remainder taken from reference TRBV11-2 and TRBJ2-5, is EAGVAQSPRYKIIEKRQSVAFWCNPISGHATLYWYQQILGQGPKLLIQFQNNGVVDDSQLPKDRFSAERLKGVDSTLKIQPAKLEDSAVYLCASSFGTVQETQYFGPGTRLLVL.

The V call is TRBV6-5, the J call TRBJ1-2, with no clear D. Deletions cut 5 bases from V and 4 bases from J, with 5 bases between. Per the germline V gene, CDR1 is MNHEY and CDR2 is SVGAGI. The CDR3 extends over 11 amino acids. The CDR3 DNA reads TGTGCCAGCAGTAACACCTATGGCTACACCTTC. Translating gives CASSNTYGYTF.

This chain links TRBV19 with TRBJ1-2; 8 nucleotides line up with TRBD1. Per the germline V gene, CDR1 is LNHDA and CDR2 is SQIVND (reference sequence). CDR3 size: 17 residues. V shed 3 bases and J 0 bases; nucleotides not matched to a gene: 9. Here the CDR3 DNA reads TGTGCCAGTAGTATCTTCCCAGGGGGCACGCCTAACTATGGCTACACCTTC. This translates into CASSIFPGGTPNYGYTF.

The chain employs TRBV5-1 and TRBJ2-5; D is perhaps TRBD2 (6 bases). Germline V gives CDR1 SGHRS, CDR2 YFSETQ. The germline V and J ends were trimmed by 2 bases and 2 bases, with 13 bases remaining between them. The CDR3 runs to 15 residues. The CDR3: CASSFSGGGQETQYF. The CDR3 coding sequence is TGCGCCAGCAGCTTCTCCGGGGGTGGGCAAGAGACCCAGTACTTC.

V is TRBV27 and J is TRBJ1-2, with D possibly being TRBD1 (5 bases). V lost 2 bases and J lost 5, with 9 bases in between. CDR3 length: 13 residues. Germline V gene sequence: CDR1 MNHEY, CDR2 SMNVEV (reference sequence). CDR3 region: CASSLQGSYGYTF. In DNA form, the CDR3 reads TGTGCCAGCAGTTTACAGGGCTCGTATGGCTACACCTTC.

The rearrangement links TRBV7-3 to TRBJ1-2; D may be TRBD1 (5 bases). CDR3 length: 13 residues. Trimming removed 3 bases at V and 5 bases at J, with 10 bases between. The germline V gene encodes CDR1 SGHTA and CDR2 FQGTGA. CDR3 region: CASSLGTSYGYTF. DNA of the CDR3: TGTGCCAGCAGCTTGGGGACCTCTTATGGCTACACCTTC.

V is TRBV30 and J is TRBJ1-2; D is possibly TRBD1 (5 bases). From germline, CDR1 is GTSNPN and CDR2 SVGIG (reference sequence). The CDR3 spans 11 residues. With 1 base removed from V and 7 bases from J, the gap between germline ends came to 7 bases. Here the CDR3 DNA reads TGTGCCTGGAGTGAGGGGTTTGGCTACACCTTC. Its protein is CAWSEGFGYTF.

For this clone: Other DNA sequences in the sample encode the same CDR3. The J gene is TRBJ2-7, the V gene TRBV19; D is unclear. V was pared by 1 base and J by 0 bases, with 7 bases between. The CDR3 totals 14 residues. CDR1 and CDR2 (germline): LNHDA, SQIVND (reference sequence). The CDR3 loop reads CASSIAASSYEQYF. As DNA, the CDR3 is TGTGCCAGTAGTATAGCGGCCTCCTCCTACGAGCAGTACTTC.

The chain couples TRBV10-1 to TRBJ2-3; 9 nucleotides match TRBD2. J gave up 5 bases and V 9 bases, and 9 bases lay outside the gene matches. This CDR3 spans 14 amino acids. CDR1 WNHNN and CDR2 SYGVQD come from the germline V gene (reference sequence). The CDR3: CARSGLAGRDTQYF. In DNA, the CDR3 is TGCGCCAGATCCGGGCTAGCGGGAAGAGATACGCAGTATTTT.

CDR3 protein: CASSYLRGSGYEQYF. The CDR3 nucleotides are TGTGCCAGCAGTTACCTCAGGGGCAGCGGCTACGAGCAGTACTTC. The rearrangement joins TRBV6-5 to TRBJ2-7; the D gene is possibly TRBD1 (6 bases). V shed 2 bases and J shed 3 bases, with 14 bases lying between them. Germline values: CDR1 MNHEY, CDR2 SVGAGI. The CDR3 totals 15 residues.

Worth noting for this clone: Other DNA sequences from this sample encode an identical CDR3 as well. The rearrangement links TRBV19 to TRBJ2-7; D remains ambiguous. CDR3 length: 12 amino acids. Germline V CDR1 and CDR2: LNHDA, SQIVND (reference sequence). Trimming took off 5 bases at V and 4 bases at J, with 9 bases between the two ends. The CDR3 region is CASSAGPYEQYF. The CDR3 coding sequence is TGTGCCAGTAGTGCCGGTCCGTACGAGCAGTACTTC.

The V gene is TRBV7-2, the J gene TRBJ2-2; D call uncertain. Per germline, CDR1 SGHTA and CDR2 FQGNSA. This CDR3 has 14 residues. Trimming stripped 5 bases from V and 6 bases from J, with 13 bases between. The CDR3 loop is CASSQFPVPGELFF. In nucleotides, the CDR3 is TGTGCCAGCAGCCAATTCCCAGTTCCCGGGGAGCTGTTTTTT.

This chain connects TRBV7-9 to TRBJ2-3; a weak D match, TRBD2 (6 bases). The CDR3 length is 14 residues. Germline V gene lookup returns CDR1 SEHNR and CDR2 FQNEAQ (reference sequence). V was clipped by 0 bases and J by 7 bases, with 11 bases between them. CDR3 DNA sequence: TGTGCCAGCAGCTTAGCACGGGAGAGGAATACGCAGTATTTT. It specifies CASSLARERNTQYF.

The CDR3: CASSRHGRGQETQYF. DNA of the CDR3: TGTGCCAGCAGCCGACATGGGCGGGGGCAAGAGACCCAGTACTTC. The chain combines TRBV7-3 with TRBJ2-5; TRBD2 aligns across 7 bases. The CDR3 contains 15 residues. Germline V CDR1 and CDR2: SGHTA, FQGTGA. Unmatched junction bases numbered 8, after V lost 5 bases and J lost 2 bases.

This rearrangement joins TRBV7-2 to TRBJ1-2, with D maybe TRBD1 (5 bases). The length of the CDR3 is 15 residues. The V end was cut by 4 bases, the J end by 6 bases, with 18 bases between. The germline CDR1 and CDR2 sequences are SGHTA and FQGNSA. CDR3 protein: CASSSQGATSHGYTF. CDR3 bases: TGTGCCAGCAGCTCGCAAGGGGCGACCAGTCATGGCTACACCTTC.

This clone was detected only once. The chain has TRBV7-9 and TRBJ2-3; 7 nucleotides line up with TRBD2. This CDR3 has 14 residues. Germline CDR1 and CDR2: SEHNR and FQNEAQ (reference sequence). J was trimmed by 4 bases and V by 5 bases; bases with no gene match: 6. CDR3 amino acids: CASSRGEGPDTQYF. The CDR3 DNA sequence: TGTGCCAGCAGCCGGGGGGAGGGTCCAGATACGCAGTATTTT.

This clone has only one observation. The V gene is TRBV5-6, the J gene TRBJ1-5, with a possible D match to TRBD1 (6 bases). Germline V gene data show CDR1 as SGHDT and CDR2 as YYEEEE. Trimming removed 0 bases at V and 2 bases at J, with 9 bases between. The CDR3 is made up of 15 amino acids. CDR3 sequence (DNA): TGTGCCAGCAGCTTGGCCAGGGGTGGCAATCAGCCCCAGCATTTT. Its protein is CASSLARGGNQPQHF.

Turning to this clone: At one end, the junction sequence differs from germline, possibly due to a read error. The J gene is TRBJ2-2, the V gene TRBV18; D unclear. The CDR3 extends over 15 amino acids. The germline V gene encodes CDR1 KGHSH and CDR2 LQKENI. The CDR3 reads CASSPPSRNTEELFF. DNA for the CDR3: TGTGCCAGCTCACCACCGTCTAGAAACACCGAGGAGCTGTTTTTT. The complete variable domain, with remaining parts taken from reference TRBV18 and TRBJ2-2, reads NAGVMQNPRHLVRRRGQEARLRCSPMKGHSHVYWYRQLPEEGLKFMVYLQKENIIDESGMPKERFSAEFPKEGPSILRIQQVVRGDSAAYFCASSPPSRNTEELFFGEGSRLTVL.